Below, 32 T cell receptor beta chains from the same sample are listed, as sequenced in a study of immune cell composition in non-small cell lung cancer. Sequencing used immunoSEQ multiplex PCR; TCRdb keeps in-frame clones, though not all of them. The repertoire holds about 10,000 clones, with approximately 70% as singletons. The specimen sequenced was lung tumor tissue. The receptors originated from a human donor with non-small cell lung cancer.

The chain uses TRBV30 and TRBJ1-1; possibly TRBD1 for D (5 bases). Trimming left V 2 bases short and J 11 bases short, with 18 bases between. The CDR3 runs 13 residues. CDR1 GTSNPN and CDR2 SVGIG come from the germline V gene (reference sequence). For the CDR3, the DNA is TGTGCCTGGAGTCTGGGGCAGGTAACCAGGGCTTTCTTT. It specifies CAWSLGQVTRAFF. The full variable domain, its missing parts supplied by reference TRBV30 and TRBJ1-1, is SQTIHQWPATLVQPVGSPLSLECTVEGTSNPNLYWYRQAAGRGLQLLFYSVGIGQISSEVPQNLSASRPQDRQFILSSKKLLLSDSGFYLCAWSLGQVTRAFFGQGTRLTVV.

This clone was observed a handful of times. J is TRBJ1-3 and V is TRBV7-6; 8 nucleotides line up with TRBD1. CDR3 length: 17 amino acids. CDR1 and CDR2 from the germline V gene are SGHVS and FNYEAQ. J gave up 1 base and V 2 bases, and 7 bases lay outside the gene matches. DNA of the CDR3: TGTGCCAGCAGCTTAATTTACCAGGGGGCGTCTGGAAACACCATATATTTT. Its translation is CASSLIYQGASGNTIYF.

This sequence joins TRBV6-1 and TRBJ1-2; 7 positions agree with TRBD1. J was trimmed by 4 bases and V by 4 bases; bases with no gene match: 0. There are 12 residues in the CDR3. Germline CDR1 MNHNS, CDR2 SASEGT. The CDR3 nucleotides are TGTGCCAGCAGTGGACAGGGCTATGGCTACACCTTC. It encodes CASSGQGYGYTF.

This chain uses TRBV7-2 with TRBJ1-5, with a weak D call TRBD1 (5 bases). Germline CDR1 reads SGHTA; CDR2 reads FQGNSA. V shed 5 bases and J shed 5 bases, with 13 bases lying between them. The CDR3 is made up of 14 amino acids. The CDR3 DNA reads as TGTGCCAGCAGCCTAGGGAGCAGGGATCAGCCCCAGCATTTT. It codes for CASSLGSRDQPQHF.

The chain joins TRBV5-5 to TRBJ1-1; 7 bases fit TRBD1. The CDR3 sequence is 15 residues long. Germline V gives CDR1 SGHKS, CDR2 YYEKEE (reference sequence). Unmatched junction bases numbered 8, after V lost 4 bases and J lost 2 bases. CDR3 sequence reads: CASSPQTGFNTEAFF. In DNA form, the CDR3 reads TGTGCCAGCAGCCCGCAGACAGGGTTTAACACTGAAGCTTTCTTT.

J is TRBJ2-2 and V is TRBV19; TRBD2 might be the D (5 bases). Trimming pared 9 bases from V and 4 bases from J, leaving 12 bases between. The CDR3 is 13 amino acids. CDR1 and CDR2 (germline): LNHDA, SQIVND (reference sequence). This CDR3 is CASRAAGTGELFF. The CDR3 DNA follows: TGTGCCAGCCGGGCCGCGGGCACCGGGGAGCTGTTTTTT.

The chain is built from TRBV5-1 and TRBJ2-1; no reliable D call. Germline lookup yields CDR1 SGHRS and CDR2 YFSETQ. Trimming pared 0 bases from V and 9 bases from J, leaving 10 bases between. The length of the CDR3 is 13 residues. CDR3 DNA: TGCGCCAGCAGCTTGGCTCCCGCACTTGAGCAGTTCTTC. Translating it yields CASSLAPALEQFF.

The chain employs TRBV7-9 and TRBJ1-2; D uncertain. The germline CDR1 and CDR2 sequences are SEHNR and FQNEAQ (reference sequence). V was shortened by 3 bases and J by 8 bases, with 7 bases between the two germline ends. This CDR3 is built from 11 residues. Here the CDR3 DNA reads TGTGCCAGCAGCTTCGAAGGGGGCTACACCTTC. Translated: CASSFEGGYTF.

This chain links TRBV9 with TRBJ1-1; D unresolved. V lost 0 bases to trimming and J lost 0 bases, with 6 bases between them. This CDR3 contains 14 residues. CDR1 and CDR2 from the germline V gene are SGDLS and YYNGEE. The CDR3 nucleotides are TGTGCCAGCAGCGTAGCCGCCATGAACACTGAAGCTTTCTTT. It specifies CASSVAAMNTEAFF.

The table lists this clone with a few counts. The chain is built from TRBV6-5 and TRBJ1-6; no clear D gene. Trimming left V 6 bases short and J 10 bases short, with 13 bases between. The CDR3 length is 13 residues. Germline V gene sequence: CDR1 MNHEY, CDR2 SVGAGI. CDR3 in amino acids: CASRAQLGSPLHF. CDR3 nucleotides: TGTGCCAGCAGGGCTCAACTCGGGTCACCCCTCCACTTT.

The rearrangement joins TRBV18 to TRBJ2-3, with D possibly being TRBD2 (6 bases). Trimming stripped 1 base from V and 4 bases from J, with 12 bases between. Germline V CDR1 and CDR2: KGHSH, LQKENI. The CDR3 is 15 residues long. The CDR3 loop is CASSPRGDFADTQYF. The CDR3 bases are TGTGCCAGCTCACCACGGGGGGATTTTGCAGATACGCAGTATTTT.

The J gene is TRBJ2-7, the V gene TRBV13; D is undetermined. Germline CDR1 PRHDT, CDR2 FYEKMQ (reference sequence). The CDR3 runs 11 residues. V lost 1 base, J lost 6 bases, and 4 bases lay in between. Here the CDR3 DNA reads TGTGCCAGCAGCTTAGACGGCGAGCAGTACTTC. Amino acid sequence: CASSLDGEQYF.

The V and J genes are TRBV18 and TRBJ1-1, with a tentative D call TRBD1 (6 bases). CDR3 size: 17 residues. Trimming stripped 3 bases from V and 5 bases from J, with 22 bases between. Germline CDR1 is KGHSH and CDR2 is LQKENI. The CDR3 DNA follows: TGTGCCAGCTCACCCAACGTTCCTAGGGGGGCGGATACTGAAGCTTTCTTT. This translates into CASSPNVPRGADTEAFF.

V gene TRBV18 combines with J gene TRBJ2-3, with D possibly TRBD2 on 6 matching bases. Germline lookup yields CDR1 KGHSH and CDR2 LQKENI. This CDR3 spans 21 amino acids. V lost 4 bases and J 3 bases, leaving 32 bases between the germline ends. CDR3 sequence (DNA): TGTGCCAGCTCACTTACGGGGGACTGGGGAAAAGAAAAGATAAGGACAGATACGCAGTATTTT. This encodes CASSLTGDWGKEKIRTDTQYF.

In its sample, this clone ranks as medium-sized. V gene TRBV6-1 combines with J gene TRBJ1-2; TRBD1 might be the D (6 bases). Germline V CDR1 and CDR2: MNHNS, SASEGT. Trimming pared 7 bases from V and 7 bases from J, leaving 16 bases between. This CDR3 spans 13 amino acids. CDR3 in DNA: TGTGCCAGCACAGGGGACAAGGCGCGTGGCTACACCTTC. It translates to CASTGDKARGYTF.

Sample share makes this clone medium-sized. The rearrangement joins TRBV19 to TRBJ1-2; D is perhaps TRBD1 (5 bases). V was trimmed by 5 bases and J by 4 bases, leaving 17 bases between them. Germline V CDR1 and CDR2: LNHDA, SQIVND (reference sequence). This CDR3 comprises 15 residues. CDR3 sequence reads: CASSPRDRRGYGYTF. The DNA of the CDR3 is TGTGCCAGTAGTCCACGGGACCGACGAGGCTATGGCTACACCTTC. Based on the CDR3 plus reference TRBV19 and TRBJ1-2, the full variable domain is DGGITQSPKYLFRKEGQNVTLSCEQNLNHDAMYWYRQDPGQGLRLIYYSQIVNDFQKGDIAEGYSVSREKKESFPLTVTSAQKNPTAFYLCASSPRDRRGYGYTFGSGTRLTVV.

This sequence joins TRBV4-1 and TRBJ1-2, with D perhaps TRBD1 (6 bases). Germline V gene lookup returns CDR1 MGHRA and CDR2 YSYEKL. V lost 6 bases and J lost 3, with 11 bases in between. The CDR3 sequence is 13 residues long. The CDR3 region is CASRDTGYYGYTF. The CDR3 DNA sequence: TGCGCCAGCAGGGATACAGGGTACTATGGCTACACCTTC.

This chain uses TRBV11-3 with TRBJ1-1; TRBD1 aligns across 8 bases. Germline V gives CDR1 SGHNT, CDR2 YENEEA. CDR3 length: 15 amino acids. The trim removed 6 bases at V and 1 base at J, leaving 7 bases unmatched. The DNA for the CDR3 is TGTGCCAGCAGGCCGGACAGGGCGACGAACACTGAAGCTTTCTTT. Its translation is CASRPDRATNTEAFF.

The genes are TRBV11-2 and TRBJ2-7, with D tentatively TRBD1 or TRBD2 (5 bases each). Germline V gives CDR1 SGHAT, CDR2 FQNNGV. Trimming stripped 3 bases from V and 3 bases from J, with 18 bases between. This CDR3 region has 16 residues. The DNA for the CDR3 is TGTGCCAGCAGCTTCCTCCCCGGGGCAGGAGGCTACGAGCAGTACTTC. Protein sequence: CASSFLPGAGGYEQYF.

This clone is labeled medium-sized. The chain combines TRBV7-8 with TRBJ2-7; D is tentatively TRBD1 or TRBD2 (5 bases each). Germline V gene lookup returns CDR1 SGHVS and CDR2 FQNEAQ. CDR3 size: 15 residues. V lost 1 base to trimming and J lost 0 bases, with 10 bases between them. The CDR3 region is CASSLGTGTSYEQYF. The CDR3, as DNA: TGTGCCAGCAGCTTAGGAACGGGGACCTCCTACGAGCAGTACTTC. Drawing the rest from reference TRBV7-8 and TRBJ2-7, the complete variable domain is GAGVSQSPRYKVAKRGQDVALRCDPISGHVSLFWYQQALGQGPEFLTYFQNEAQLDKSGLPSDRFFAERPEGSVSTLKIQRTQQEDSAVYLCASSLGTGTSYEQYFGPGTRLTVT.

The chain recombines TRBV5-8 with TRBJ1-1; D uncertain. Per germline, CDR1 SGHTS and CDR2 YDEGEE. V was cut by 5 bases and J by 0 bases, with 8 bases left in between. The CDR3 runs 13 residues. The CDR3 DNA is TGTGCCAGCAGTCAGGACTTGAACACTGAAGCTTTCTTT. It yields the protein CASSQDLNTEAFF.

The rearrangement joins TRBV7-9 to TRBJ2-7; 8 nucleotides match TRBD1. V gave up 1 base and J gave up 3 bases; unmatched junction bases: 5. CDR3 length equals 15 residues. Germline lookup yields CDR1 SEHNR and CDR2 FQNEAQ (reference sequence). The CDR3 nucleotides read TGTGCCAGCAGCTTAGATTGGACAGGGCGCTACGAGCAGTACTTC. Amino acid sequence: CASSLDWTGRYEQYF.

The chain uses TRBV19 and TRBJ2-1; D possibly uses TRBD1 or TRBD2 (6 bases each). This CDR3 has 16 residues. The V gene's germline CDR1 is LNHDA and CDR2 SQIVND (reference sequence). The germline V and J ends were trimmed by 5 bases and 8 bases, with 22 bases remaining between them. CDR3 in DNA: TGTGCCAGTAGTGGGGGGACACCGACCCCTCGCGATGAGCAGTTCTTC. It translates to CASSGGTPTPRDEQFF.

This clone came up once. The rearrangement links TRBV5-1 to TRBJ1-2; possible D gene TRBD1, 5 bases. V lost 7 bases to trimming and J lost 8 bases, with 24 bases between them. The germline V gene encodes CDR1 SGHRS and CDR2 YFSETQ. CDR3 length: 15 amino acids. CDR3 sequence: CASGPGGGAWEGYTF. The CDR3, as DNA: TGCGCCAGCGGCCCGGGTGGAGGGGCTTGGGAAGGCTACACCTTC.

In this sample, this clone turned up a few times. V and J are TRBV11-2 and TRBJ1-4; TRBD1 might be the D (6 bases). The germline V gene has CDR1 SGHAT and CDR2 FQNNGV. Trimming pared 1 base from V and 8 bases from J, leaving 17 bases between. The length of the CDR3 is 16 residues. CDR3 bases: TGTGCCAGCAGCTTAGGGACCGGAGGGGGAGGCGAAAAACTGTTTTTT. Protein sequence: CASSLGTGGGGEKLFF. Variable domain in full (rest from reference TRBV11-2 and TRBJ1-4): EAGVAQSPRYKIIEKRQSVAFWCNPISGHATLYWYQQILGQGPKLLIQFQNNGVVDDSQLPKDRFSAERLKGVDSTLKIQPAKLEDSAVYLCASSLGTGGGGEKLFFGSGTQLSVL.

This chain connects TRBV9 to TRBJ1-1; the D gene is possibly TRBD1 (5 bases). Between the trimmed V and J ends, which lost 3 bases and 2 bases, there was a span of 14 bases. Germline V lookup: CDR1 SGDLS, CDR2 YYNGEE. The CDR3 sequence is 15 residues long. The CDR3 DNA sequence: TGTGCCAGCAGCGCCCGAGCTGGGGGTAACACTGAAGCTTTCTTT. Protein product: CASSARAGGNTEAFF.

The rearrangement joins TRBV9 to TRBJ2-7, with TRBD1 matching 9 bases. Per germline, CDR1 SGDLS and CDR2 YYNGEE. This CDR3 has 15 amino acids. V gave up 4 bases and J gave up 2 bases; unmatched junction bases: 7. CDR3 sequence reads: CASSPRGTGTYEQYF. The DNA for the CDR3 is TGTGCCAGCAGCCCCCGCGGGACAGGGACCTACGAGCAGTACTTC.

This chain connects TRBV4-1 to TRBJ1-2, with 10 nucleotides matching TRBD1. The CDR3 has 18 amino acids. V trimming: 4 bases; J trimming: 2 bases; junction bases outside the gene matches: 13. Germline V lookup: CDR1 MGHRA, CDR2 YSYEKL. The CDR3 region has the DNA TGCGCCAGCAGCCGTACCCGGACAGGGGGTTCTTCAAACTATGGCTACACCTTC. Translation gives CASSRTRTGGSSNYGYTF.

CDR3 coding DNA: TGTGCCAGCAGCAAGACTAGCGGGACTTCCAATGAGCAGTTCTTC. Protein sequence: CASSKTSGTSNEQFF. The rearrangement links TRBV9 to TRBJ2-1, with 11 bases fitting TRBD2. The CDR3 has 15 residues. The germline gives CDR1 SGDLS, CDR2 YYNGEE. Trimming at V came to 4 bases and at J to 6 bases, leaving 6 bases not matched to a gene.

This clone was detected only a few times. A junction boundary mismatches the germline segment, possibly from a read error. The CDR3 nucleotides are TGCAGCGGTGAACCGAGGGGGGTTAAGAATAGCAATCAGCCCCAGCATTTT. It translates to CSGEPRGVKNSNQPQHF. The rearrangement joins TRBV29-1 to TRBJ1-5; D might be TRBD1 (6 bases). The CDR3 contains 17 residues. Germline V gives CDR1 SQVTM, CDR2 ANQGSEA.

The chain combines TRBV7-2 with TRBJ1-1; no clear D. V gave up 6 bases and J gave up 8 bases, with 16 bases separating them. The germline V gene has CDR1 SGHTA and CDR2 FQGNSA. This CDR3 region has 13 residues. CDR3 nucleotide sequence: TGTGCCAGCAGTCAAGAGCGGTTAGGGGAAGCTTTCTTT. Its protein product is CASSQERLGEAFF. Filled out from reference TRBV7-2 and TRBJ1-1, the complete variable domain reads GAGVSQSPSNKVTEKGKDVELRCDPISGHTALYWYRQSLGQGLEFLIYFQGNSAPDKSGLPSDRFSAERTGGSVSTLTIQRTQQEDSAVYLCASSQERLGEAFFGQGTRLTVV.

The chain uses TRBV2 and TRBJ2-6, with unresolved D. This CDR3 region has 16 residues. CDR1 is SNHLY and CDR2 is FYNNEI in the germline V gene. V gave up 4 bases and J gave up 4 bases, with 14 bases separating them. The CDR3 protein is CASSVPKGPGANVLTF. The CDR3 coding sequence is TGTGCCAGCAGTGTACCCAAAGGGCCAGGGGCCAACGTCCTGACTTTC.